The 25 T cell receptor beta chains given below trace back to one sample, sequenced in a study of beta chain features in type 1 diabetes. Study results and limitations: Type 1 diabetes patients showed a moderate but significant shortening of TCRB CDR3s in all four CD4+ subsets.

Antigen specificity for these receptors is unknown. The investigators reverse transcribed all of the isolated RNA, so they sequenced expressed TCRB transcripts. Sequencing used immunoSEQ multiplex PCR; TCRdb keeps in-frame clones, though not all of them. The sample carries around 40,000 clones, approximately 61% recorded once. Sequenced material: Tregs from blood. The source is a man aged 25-45 years with type 1 diabetes. Some clones in this sample may be carry-over from other donors' samples.

The chain uses TRBV6-1 and TRBJ1-2, with TRBD1 identical over 7 bases. Germline CDR1 and CDR2: MNHNS and SASEGT. The CDR3 length is 15 residues. V lost 5 bases, J lost 3 bases, and 9 bases stayed unmatched. CDR3 protein: CASSRTGDRYYGYTF. The DNA for the CDR3 is TGTGCCAGCAGTAGAACGGGGGACAGATACTATGGCTACACCTTC.

The chain has TRBV5-1 and TRBJ2-1, with TRBD1 identical over 7 bases. Germline CDR1 SGHRS, CDR2 YFSETQ. Germline trimming cut 4 bases from V and 9 bases from J; bases unmatched to any gene: 13. The CDR3 extends over 15 amino acids. CDR3 sequence reads: CASSEGQSVMGEQFF. CDR3 sequence (DNA): TGCGCCAGCAGCGAGGGACAGTCCGTAATGGGTGAGCAGTTCTTC.

The chain employs TRBV9 and TRBJ2-1, with 9 bases aligning to TRBD1. The CDR3 length is 15 residues. Germline trimming cut 4 bases from V and 7 bases from J; bases unmatched to any gene: 9. Germline V gene data show CDR1 as SGDLS and CDR2 as YYNGEE. The CDR3 protein is CASSPRQGGRNEQFF. The CDR3 nucleotides read TGTGCCAGCAGCCCCCGACAGGGGGGGAGAAATGAGCAGTTCTTC. Variable domain in full (rest from reference TRBV9 and TRBJ2-1): DSGVTQTPKHLITATGQRVTLRCSPRSGDLSVYWYQQSLDQGLQFLIQYYNGEERAKGNILERFSAQQFPDLHSELNLSSLELGDSALYFCASSPRQGGRNEQFFGPGTRLTVL.

V and J are TRBV5-1 and TRBJ2-1; 8 bases line up with TRBD1. The CDR3 is 18 amino acids. In germline, CDR1 is SGHRS, CDR2 YFSETQ. J gave up 7 bases and V 4 bases, and 19 bases lay outside the gene matches. CDR3 in DNA: TGCGCCAGCAGCGATCTCCCACCGGGACAGGCCCAGGGGAATGAGCAGTTCTTC. Translation gives CASSDLPPGQAQGNEQFF.

V and J are TRBV28 and TRBJ2-3; 8 nucleotides align to TRBD2. V shed 3 bases and J 2 bases; nucleotides not matched to a gene: 4. The CDR3 has 15 residues. Germline V gives CDR1 MDHEN, CDR2 SYDVKM. The CDR3 region is CASSFGGANTDTQYF. The CDR3 region has the DNA TGTGCCAGCAGTTTCGGGGGGGCGAACACAGATACGCAGTATTTT.

The chain combines TRBV28 with TRBJ1-3; D unresolved. The CDR3 runs 14 residues. Germline V CDR1 and CDR2: MDHEN, SYDVKM. V was clipped by 5 bases and J by 0 bases, with 8 bases between them. CDR3 in DNA: TGTGCCAGCAGTCTACTAGGCTCTGGAAACACCATATATTTT. Residues: CASSLLGSGNTIYF.

This clone has only a few counts. This chain uses TRBV5-1 with TRBJ2-1, with 14 bases that match TRBD2. This CDR3 has 19 residues. The germline CDR1 and CDR2 sequences are SGHRS and YFSETQ. With V trimmed by 3 bases and J by 2 bases, 10 bases remained unmatched. This CDR3 reads CASSSTSGGAMGAYNEQFF. CDR3 nucleotide sequence: TGCGCCAGCAGCTCGACTAGCGGGGGGGCCATGGGGGCCTACAATGAGCAGTTCTTC.

J is TRBJ2-2 and V is TRBV18; D possibly corresponds to TRBD1 (5 bases). The germline V and J ends were trimmed by 2 bases and 6 bases, with 19 bases remaining between them. Germline lookup yields CDR1 KGHSH and CDR2 LQKENI. The CDR3 has 17 amino acids. The CDR3 DNA reads TGTGCCAGCTCACCATACCTCCGGCAGGGTGTTGCCGGGGAGCTGTTTTTT. Its protein is CASSPYLRQGVAGELFF.

The V gene is TRBV5-4, the J gene TRBJ1-1; D gene uncertain. V was pared by 3 bases and J by 0 bases, with 18 bases between. This CDR3 has 17 amino acids. Germline V gene data show CDR1 as SGHNT and CDR2 as YYREEE (reference sequence). CDR3 nucleotides: TGTGCCAGCAGCTCCGCACAGAATCCAACGATGAACACTGAAGCTTTCTTT. As protein: CASSSAQNPTMNTEAFF. The full variable domain, with the rest looked up from reference TRBV5-4 and TRBJ1-1, is ETGVTQSPTHLIKTRGQQVTLRCSSQSGHNTVSWYQQALGQGPQFIFQYYREEENGRGNFPPRFSGLQFPNYSSELNVNALELDDSALYLCASSSAQNPTMNTEAFFGQGTRLTVV.

This clone has just a few counts. This chain joins TRBV7-9 and TRBJ2-3; D ambiguous. Trimming took 3 bases from V and 2 from J, leaving 3 bases between them. The CDR3 extends over 12 amino acids. The V gene's germline CDR1 is SEHNR and CDR2 FQNEAQ (reference sequence). Written as DNA, the CDR3 is TGTGCCAGCAGCTTTCACACAGATACGCAGTATTTT. Residues: CASSFHTDTQYF.

The chain uses TRBV30 and TRBJ2-7; 9 nucleotides line up with TRBD2. The germline V gene encodes CDR1 GTSNPN and CDR2 SVGIG (reference sequence). V was pared by 2 bases and J by 9 bases, with 5 bases of the junction left unmatched. The CDR3 totals 12 residues. The CDR3 loop is CAWSRGLAMQYF. CDR3 bases: TGTGCCTGGAGTAGGGGACTAGCCATGCAGTACTTC.

The chain links TRBV4-2 to TRBJ1-1; D gene uncertain. V was shortened by 0 bases and J by 10 bases, with 15 bases between the two germline ends. CDR3 length: 14 amino acids. The V gene's germline CDR1 is LGHNA and CDR2 YNFKEQ. The DNA of the CDR3 is TGTGCCAGCAGCCAAGATATCAACGGACTATTAGCTTTCTTT. Translated, it gives CASSQDINGLLAFF.

V gene TRBV29-1 combines with J gene TRBJ1-5; 10 bases map to TRBD1. CDR3 length: 12 residues. After removal of 4 bases from V and 7 bases from J, the junction contained 1 base not matched to a gene. Germline CDR1 is SQVTM and CDR2 is ANQGSEA. The CDR3 nucleotides read TGCAGCGTTGGGACAGGGGGACAGCCCCAGCATTTT. Translated: CSVGTGGQPQHF.

The CDR3 loop reads CASSRQVREKLFF. The DNA of the CDR3 is TGTGCCAGCAGTAGACAGGTCCGGGAAAAACTGTTTTTT. This chain joins TRBV6-1 and TRBJ1-4; the D gene is possibly TRBD1 (6 bases). Germline V gene lookup returns CDR1 MNHNS and CDR2 SASEGT. The CDR3 loop spans 13 amino acids. V was cut by 5 bases and J by 8 bases, with 12 bases left in between.

The CDR3 region has the DNA TGTGCCAGCAGCTTCCAACGGATGTCAGGGGATGAGCAGTTCTTC. Translating it yields CASSFQRMSGDEQFF. V usage is TRBV5-5 and J usage is TRBJ2-1; a weak D match, TRBD1 (6 bases). Trimming left V 2 bases short and J 8 bases short, with 17 bases between. This CDR3 has 15 residues. Germline loops: CDR1 SGHKS, CDR2 YYEKEE (reference sequence).

With respect to this clone: One junction end disagrees with the germline gene, perhaps due to a read error. The gene calls are TRBV7-7 and TRBJ2-2; 9 bases fit TRBD1. CDR1 is SSHAT, CDR2 FNYEAQ, per germline (reference sequence). The CDR3 is 16 amino acids. CDR3 sequence reads: CASSLAGTGMYGELFF. The CDR3 DNA follows: TGTGCTAGCAGCTTAGCCGGGACAGGGATGTACGGGGAGCTGTTTTTT.

This chain joins TRBV29-1 and TRBJ2-7; 10 bases are a match to TRBD2. This CDR3 region has 15 residues. Germline trimming cut 2 bases from V and 0 bases from J; bases unmatched to any gene: 4. The V gene's germline CDR1 is SQVTM and CDR2 ANQGSEA. CDR3 amino acids: CSVERLAGASYEQYF. CDR3 in DNA: TGCAGCGTTGAACGTCTAGCGGGGGCCTCCTACGAGCAGTACTTC.

This clone was observed a single time. The chain employs TRBV11-2 and TRBJ1-1; D call uncertain. The CDR3 consists of 14 residues. Germline CDR1 reads SGHAT; CDR2 reads FQNNGV. The V end was cut by 1 base, the J end by 5 bases, with 11 bases between. The CDR3 DNA reads TGTGCCAGCAGCTTAGTCGGTGTCGGGACTGAAGCTTTCTTT. Protein product: CASSLVGVGTEAFF.

This chain links TRBV15 with TRBJ2-3; 9 bases line up with TRBD1. This CDR3 has 15 amino acids. Germline trimming cut 7 bases from V and 6 bases from J; bases unmatched to any gene: 11. CDR1 and CDR2 (germline): LNHNV, YYDKDF (reference sequence). CDR3 in DNA: TGTGCCACCAAGACACAGGGGGCCTTCGGGGATACGCAGTATTTT. Translating it yields CATKTQGAFGDTQYF.

The chain combines TRBV19 with TRBJ2-5, with TRBD2 identical over 9 bases. CDR3 length: 14 residues. Germline values: CDR1 LNHDA, CDR2 SQIVND (reference sequence). Trimming removed 3 bases from V and 5 bases from J; junction bases left unmatched: 4. CDR3 DNA sequence: TGTGCCAGTAGTATCGGACTAGCGATGGAGACCCAGTACTTC. Encoded protein: CASSIGLAMETQYF.

This clone occurred a few times. The J gene is TRBJ2-7, the V gene TRBV28, with D perhaps matching TRBD2 (6 bases). The V and J ends lost 6 bases and 6 bases respectively, with 18 bases between them. In germline, CDR1 is MDHEN, CDR2 SYDVKM. This CDR3 is 14 amino acids long. As DNA, the CDR3 is TGTGCCAGCAGAGTCCGGGTAATCGGGGGCGAGCAGTACTTC. Translation: CASRVRVIGGEQYF.

The chain joins TRBV7-3 to TRBJ1-1; D call uncertain. The ends were cut back, 1 base at V and 1 base at J, with 7 bases in the middle. This CDR3 comprises 14 residues. The germline CDR1 and CDR2 sequences are SGHTA and FQGTGA. In nucleotides, the CDR3 is TGTGCCAGCAGCTTAATGGCAGGGAACACTGAAGCTTTCTTT. It is translated as CASSLMAGNTEAFF. Using reference TRBV7-3 and TRBJ1-1 for the parts outside the CDR3, the full variable domain is GAGVSQTPSNKVTEKGKYVELRCDPISGHTALYWYRQSLGQGPEFLIYFQGTGAADDSGLPNDRFFAVRPEGSVSTLKIQRTERGDSAVYLCASSLMAGNTEAFFGQGTRLTVV.

Concerning this clone: The sample has other DNA sequences that encode this CDR3 too. The chain combines TRBV19 with TRBJ1-1, with 7 bases fitting TRBD1. The germline V gene encodes CDR1 LNHDA and CDR2 SQIVND (reference sequence). This CDR3 spans 17 amino acids. V lost 3 bases and J lost 4; bases outside the gene matches: 14. The CDR3 reads CASSMAKGAGGFTEAFF. DNA for the CDR3: TGTGCCAGTAGTATGGCTAAGGGGGCAGGGGGTTTCACTGAAGCTTTCTTT.

The chain recombines TRBV7-2 with TRBJ2-7, with TRBD1 matching 8 bases. Germline trimming cut 5 bases from V and 4 bases from J; bases unmatched to any gene: 7. From germline, CDR1 is SGHTA and CDR2 FQGNSA. There are 14 residues in the CDR3. CDR3 region: CASSLRDRLYEQYF. The CDR3 DNA is TGTGCCAGCAGCCTGCGGGACAGGCTTTACGAGCAGTACTTC.

This clone came up a few times. The genes are TRBV7-3 and TRBJ2-1; TRBD2 aligns across 11 bases. The CDR3 contains 16 residues. Germline lookup yields CDR1 SGHTA and CDR2 FQGTGA. Trimming removed 5 bases from V and 9 bases from J; junction bases left unmatched: 12. The DNA for the CDR3 is TGTGCCAGCAGCCCCTCACTAGCGGGGGTCGGTGGTGAGCAGTTCTTC. Translating it yields CASSPSLAGVGGEQFF.